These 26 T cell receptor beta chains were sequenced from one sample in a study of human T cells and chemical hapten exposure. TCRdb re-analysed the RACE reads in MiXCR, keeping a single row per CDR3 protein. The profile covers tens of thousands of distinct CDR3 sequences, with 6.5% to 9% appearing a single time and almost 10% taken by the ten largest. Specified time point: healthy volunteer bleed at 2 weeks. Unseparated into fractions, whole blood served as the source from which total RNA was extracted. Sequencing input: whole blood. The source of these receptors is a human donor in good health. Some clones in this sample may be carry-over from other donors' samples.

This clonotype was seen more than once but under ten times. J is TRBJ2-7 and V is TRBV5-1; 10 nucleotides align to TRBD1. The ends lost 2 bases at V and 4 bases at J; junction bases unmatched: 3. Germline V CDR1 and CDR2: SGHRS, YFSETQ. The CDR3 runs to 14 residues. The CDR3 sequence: CASSLGTGVYEQYF. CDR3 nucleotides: TGCGCCAGCAGCTTAGGGACAGGGGTTTACGAGCAGTACTTC.

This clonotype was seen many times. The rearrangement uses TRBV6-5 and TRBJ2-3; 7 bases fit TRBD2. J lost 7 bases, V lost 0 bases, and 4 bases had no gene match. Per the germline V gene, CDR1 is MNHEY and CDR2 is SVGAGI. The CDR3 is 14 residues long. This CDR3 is CASSYSKGGYTQYF. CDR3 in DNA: TGTGCCAGCAGTTACTCGAAGGGAGGGTATACGCAGTATTTT.

In nucleotides, the CDR3 is TGTGCCAGCAGTTACTCACCTACGGGGGAGCAGTACTTC. Translation gives CASSYSPTGEQYF. This chain connects TRBV6-5 to TRBJ2-7; possibly TRBD2 for D (5 bases). V was pared by 0 bases and J by 7 bases, with 10 bases between. CDR3 length equals 13 residues. CDR1 and CDR2 from the germline V gene are MNHEY and SVGAGI.

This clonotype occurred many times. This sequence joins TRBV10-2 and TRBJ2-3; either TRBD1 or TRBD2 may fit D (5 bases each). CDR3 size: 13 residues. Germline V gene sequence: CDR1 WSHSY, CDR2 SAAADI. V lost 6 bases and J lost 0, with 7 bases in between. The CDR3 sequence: CASRGRSTDTQYF. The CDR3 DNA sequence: TGCGCCAGCAGGGGACGGAGCACAGATACGCAGTATTTT.

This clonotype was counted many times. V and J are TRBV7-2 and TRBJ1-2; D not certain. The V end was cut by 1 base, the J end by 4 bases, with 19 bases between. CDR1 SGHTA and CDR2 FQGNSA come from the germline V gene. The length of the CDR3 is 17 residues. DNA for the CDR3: TGTGCCAGCAGCTTAGGTTTCGGACGGTCCCTACTCTATGGCTACACCTTC. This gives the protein CASSLGFGRSLLYGYTF.

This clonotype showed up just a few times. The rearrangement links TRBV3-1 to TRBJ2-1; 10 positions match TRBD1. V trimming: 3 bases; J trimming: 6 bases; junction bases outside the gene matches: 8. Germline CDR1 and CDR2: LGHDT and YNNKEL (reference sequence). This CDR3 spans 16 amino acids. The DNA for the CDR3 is TGTGCCAGCAGCCAGACGGGACAGGGGCGCGGCAATGAGCAGTTCTTC. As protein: CASSQTGQGRGNEQFF.

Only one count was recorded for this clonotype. The CDR3 protein is CASKPYMGSYEQYF. The CDR3 coding sequence is TGTGCCAGCAAACCCTACATGGGCTCCTACGAGCAGTACTTC. The chain carries TRBV28 and TRBJ2-7, with D unresolved. The CDR3 loop spans 14 amino acids. The germline V gene encodes CDR1 MDHEN and CDR2 SYDVKM. V shed 7 bases and J shed 0 bases, with 13 bases lying between them.

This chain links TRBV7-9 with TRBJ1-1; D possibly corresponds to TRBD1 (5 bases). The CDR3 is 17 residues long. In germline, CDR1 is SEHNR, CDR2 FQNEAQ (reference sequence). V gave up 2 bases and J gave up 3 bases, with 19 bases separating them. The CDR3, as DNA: TGTGCCAGCAGCTTAAGTCCCCCGTGGGGCTTGGACACTGAAGCTTTCTTT. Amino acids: CASSLSPPWGLDTEAFF.

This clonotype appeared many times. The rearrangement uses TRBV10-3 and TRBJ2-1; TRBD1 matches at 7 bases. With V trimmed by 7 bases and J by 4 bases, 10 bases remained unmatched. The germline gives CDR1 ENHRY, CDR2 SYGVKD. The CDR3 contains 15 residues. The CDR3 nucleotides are TGTGCCATCAACCATGGACAGGCATCTTACAATGAGCAGTTCTTC. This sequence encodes CAINHGQASYNEQFF.

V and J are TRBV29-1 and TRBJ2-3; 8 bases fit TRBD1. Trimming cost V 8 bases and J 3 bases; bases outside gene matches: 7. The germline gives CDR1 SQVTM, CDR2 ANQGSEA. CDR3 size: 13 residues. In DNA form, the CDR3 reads TGCAGCTACGACAGGGGTGGGACAGATACGCAGTATTTT. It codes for CSYDRGGTDTQYF.

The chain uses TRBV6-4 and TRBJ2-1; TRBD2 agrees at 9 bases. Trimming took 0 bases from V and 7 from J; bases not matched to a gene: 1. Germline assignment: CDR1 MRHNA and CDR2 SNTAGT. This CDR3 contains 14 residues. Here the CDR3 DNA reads TGTGCCAGCAGTGACTCACTAGCGGGTAATGAGCAGTTCTTC. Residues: CASSDSLAGNEQFF.

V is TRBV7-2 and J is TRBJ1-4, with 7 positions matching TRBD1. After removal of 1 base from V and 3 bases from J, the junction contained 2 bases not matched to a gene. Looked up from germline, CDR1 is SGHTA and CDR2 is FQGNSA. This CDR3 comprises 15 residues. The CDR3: CASSLGDSSNEKLFF. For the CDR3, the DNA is TGTGCCAGCAGCTTAGGGGACAGCTCTAATGAAAAACTGTTTTTT.

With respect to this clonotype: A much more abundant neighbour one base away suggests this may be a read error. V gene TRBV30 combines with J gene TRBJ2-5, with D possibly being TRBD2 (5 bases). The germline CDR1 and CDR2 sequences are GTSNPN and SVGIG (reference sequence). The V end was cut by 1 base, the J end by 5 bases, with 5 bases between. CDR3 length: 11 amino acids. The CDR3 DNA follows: TGTGCCTGGAGTGGAGGGGAGACCCAGTACTTC. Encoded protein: CAWSGGETQYF.

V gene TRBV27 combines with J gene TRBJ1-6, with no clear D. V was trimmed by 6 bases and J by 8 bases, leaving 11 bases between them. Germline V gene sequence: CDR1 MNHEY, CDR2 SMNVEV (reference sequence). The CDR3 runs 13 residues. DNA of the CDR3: TGTGCCAGCAGCTTAATCGTAGATTCACCCCTCCACTTT. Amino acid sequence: CASSLIVDSPLHF.

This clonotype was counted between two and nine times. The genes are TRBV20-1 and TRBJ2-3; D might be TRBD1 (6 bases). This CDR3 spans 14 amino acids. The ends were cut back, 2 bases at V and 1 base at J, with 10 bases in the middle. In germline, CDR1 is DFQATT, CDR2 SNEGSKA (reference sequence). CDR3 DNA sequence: TGCAGTGCTAGACATACAGGGCGCACAGATACGCAGTATTTT. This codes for CSARHTGRTDTQYF.

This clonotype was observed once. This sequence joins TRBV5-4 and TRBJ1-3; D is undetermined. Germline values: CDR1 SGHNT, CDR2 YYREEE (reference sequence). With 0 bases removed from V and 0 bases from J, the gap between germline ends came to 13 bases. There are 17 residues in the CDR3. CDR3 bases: TGTGCCAGCAGCTTGGGTTCACAGCATAACTCTGGAAACACCATATATTTT. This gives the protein CASSLGSQHNSGNTIYF.

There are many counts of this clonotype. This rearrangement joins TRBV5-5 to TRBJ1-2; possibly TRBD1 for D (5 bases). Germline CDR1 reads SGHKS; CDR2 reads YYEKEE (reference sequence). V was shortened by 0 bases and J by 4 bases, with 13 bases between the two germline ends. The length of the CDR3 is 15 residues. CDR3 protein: CASSLEWQGFYGYTF. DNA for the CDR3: TGTGCCAGCAGCTTGGAGTGGCAGGGTTTCTATGGCTACACCTTC.

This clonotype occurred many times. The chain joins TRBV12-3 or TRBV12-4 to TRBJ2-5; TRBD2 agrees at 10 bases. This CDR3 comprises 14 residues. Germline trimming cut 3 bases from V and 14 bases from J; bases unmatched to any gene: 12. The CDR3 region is CASSFAPTSGVTYF. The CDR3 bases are TGTGCCAGCAGTTTCGCTCCTACTAGCGGGGTAACATACTTC.

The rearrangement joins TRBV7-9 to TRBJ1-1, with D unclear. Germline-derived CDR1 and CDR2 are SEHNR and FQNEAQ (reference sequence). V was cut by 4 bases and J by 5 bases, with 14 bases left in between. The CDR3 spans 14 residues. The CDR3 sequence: CASSYGYGRTEAFF. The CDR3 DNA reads TGTGCCAGCAGCTACGGATATGGCCGGACTGAAGCTTTCTTT.

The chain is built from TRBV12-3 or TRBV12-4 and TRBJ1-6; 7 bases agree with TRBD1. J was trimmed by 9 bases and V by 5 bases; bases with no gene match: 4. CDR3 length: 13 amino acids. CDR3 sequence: CASSPGTVSPLHF. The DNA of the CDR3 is TGTGCCAGCAGTCCCGGGACAGTTTCACCCCTCCACTTT.

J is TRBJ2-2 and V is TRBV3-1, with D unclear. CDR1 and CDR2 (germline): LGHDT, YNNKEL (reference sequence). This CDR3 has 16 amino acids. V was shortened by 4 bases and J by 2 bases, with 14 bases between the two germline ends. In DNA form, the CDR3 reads TGTGCCAGCAGCCCCCGGGCTACCACTAACACCGGGGAGCTGTTTTTT. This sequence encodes CASSPRATTNTGELFF. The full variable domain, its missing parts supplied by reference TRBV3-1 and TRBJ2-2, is DTAVSQTPKYLVTQMGNDKSIKCEQNLGHDTMYWYKQDSKKFLKIMFSYNNKELIINETVPNRFSPKSPDKAHLNLHINSLELGDSAVYFCASSPRATTNTGELFFGEGSRLTVL.

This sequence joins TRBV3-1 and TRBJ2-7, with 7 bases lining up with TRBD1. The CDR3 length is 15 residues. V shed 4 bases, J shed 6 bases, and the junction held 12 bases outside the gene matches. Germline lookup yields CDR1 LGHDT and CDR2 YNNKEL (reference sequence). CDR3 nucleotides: TGTGCCAGCAGCCGGAACCCCACAGGGGTAGTCGAGCAGTACTTC. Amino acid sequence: CASSRNPTGVVEQYF.

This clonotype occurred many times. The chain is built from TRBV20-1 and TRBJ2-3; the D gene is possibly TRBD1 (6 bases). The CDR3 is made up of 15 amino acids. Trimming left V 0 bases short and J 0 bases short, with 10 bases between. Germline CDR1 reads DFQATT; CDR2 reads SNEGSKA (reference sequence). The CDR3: CSARDGTRSTDTQYF. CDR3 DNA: TGCAGTGCTAGAGATGGGACACGGAGCACAGATACGCAGTATTTT.

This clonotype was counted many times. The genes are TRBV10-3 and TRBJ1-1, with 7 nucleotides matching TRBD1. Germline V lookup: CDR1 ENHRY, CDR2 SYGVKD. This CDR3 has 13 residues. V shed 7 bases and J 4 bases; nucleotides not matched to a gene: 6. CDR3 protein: CAINGQAGTEAFF. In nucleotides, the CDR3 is TGTGCCATCAACGGACAGGCCGGCACTGAAGCTTTCTTT.

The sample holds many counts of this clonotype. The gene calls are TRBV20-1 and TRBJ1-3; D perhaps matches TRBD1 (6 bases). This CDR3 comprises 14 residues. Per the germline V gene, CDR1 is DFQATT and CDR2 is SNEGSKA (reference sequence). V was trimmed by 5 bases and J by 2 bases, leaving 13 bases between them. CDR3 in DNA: TGCAGTGCTGCCAAACAGGGACCTGGAAACACCATATATTTT. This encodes CSAAKQGPGNTIYF.

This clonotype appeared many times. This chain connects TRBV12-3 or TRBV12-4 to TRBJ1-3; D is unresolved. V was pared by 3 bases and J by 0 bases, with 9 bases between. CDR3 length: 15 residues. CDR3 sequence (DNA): TGTGCCAGCAGTTTTGAGGCCTACTCTGGAAACACCATATATTTT. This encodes CASSFEAYSGNTIYF.